These T cell receptor beta chains were read from a single sample in a study of beta chain features in type 1 diabetes. TCRdb keeps only in-frame clones here, not all; method: immunoSEQ multiplex PCR. The sample lists about 220,000 clones; roughly a tenth were seen once. The sequenced sample was central memory CD4+ T cells from blood. The receptors were sampled from a man between 18 and 29 years old in good health. CDR3s include the opening cysteine and the closing phenylalanine or tryptophan. D genes are given only for firm matches. Part of the rows lack a size; the others show once, few, many or a class for expanded clones.

v_call,clone_size,d_call,j_call,cdr3_aa,cdr3_nt
TRBV7-2,few,-,TRBJ2-7,CASSPRPQVTYEQYF,TGTGCCAGCAGCCCACGTCCACAGGTTACCTACGAGCAGTACTTC
TRBV5-4,-,TRBD1,TRBJ2-3,CASSLGTGGRTDTQYF,TGTGCCAGCAGTCTGGGGACAGGGGGACGCACAGATACGCAGTATTTT
TRBV10-3,-,-,TRBJ2-2,CAISESRQGGAGELFF,TGTGCCATCAGTGAGTCCCGACAGGGAGGTGCCGGGGAGCTGTTTTTT
TRBV28,-,TRBD1,TRBJ1-2,CASRTHRTGTYGYTF,TGTGCCAGCAGAACCCACCGGACAGGGACCTATGGCTACACCTTC
TRBV9,-,-,TRBJ2-3,CASSVGSGVVGDTQYF,TGTGCCAGCAGCGTAGGATCCGGGGTGGTAGGAGATACGCAGTATTTT
TRBV5-6,few,-,TRBJ2-2,CASSLSGFTGELFF,TGTGCCAGCAGCTTATCGGGATTCACCGGGGAGCTGTTTTTT
TRBV4-1,-,-,TRBJ1-2,CASSQEYRANYGYTF,TGCGCCAGCAGCCAAGAGTATCGGGCTAACTATGGCTACACCTTC
TRBV27,few,TRBD1,TRBJ2-1,CASSLNSGQGWFEQFF,TGTGCCAGCAGTTTGAATTCGGGACAGGGGTGGTTTGAGCAGTTCTTC
TRBV11-2,many,TRBD1,TRBJ2-5,CASSQNRGRETQYF,TGTGCCAGCAGCCAAAACAGGGGGCGAGAGACCCAGTACTTC
TRBV7-2,few,-,TRBJ1-2,CASSRGDNYGYTF,TGTGCCAGCAGCCGAGGGGATAACTATGGCTACACCTTC
TRBV5-4,few,TRBD1,TRBJ2-7,CASSSGTEPRKQYF,TGTGCCAGCAGCTCCGGGACAGAGCCAAGGAAGCAGTACTTC
TRBV27,-,-,TRBJ2-7,CASSPGTSYEQYF,TGTGCCAGCAGTCCTGGGACCTCGTACGAGCAGTACTTC
TRBV4-2,-,-,TRBJ2-5,CASSQAGKETQYF,TGTGCCAGCAGCCAAGCAGGGAAAGAGACCCAGTACTTC
TRBV9,-,-,TRBJ2-6,CASSVSSGANVLTF,TGTGCCAGCAGCGTCTCGTCTGGGGCCAACGTCCTGACTTTC
TRBV12-5,-,-,TRBJ2-3,CASGLPRGGTDTQYF,TGTGCTAGTGGTTTGCCCAGGGGCGGCACAGATACGCAGTATTTT
TRBV7-2,few,-,TRBJ2-1,CASSSDVGEQFF,TGTGCCAGCAGCTCAGATGTGGGAGAGCAGTTCTTC
TRBV30,few,-,TRBJ2-5,CAWKGGSPQETQYF,TGTGCCTGGAAAGGGGGAAGCCCCCAAGAGACCCAGTACTTC
TRBV11-2,-,-,TRBJ2-3,CASSLGPEDTQYF,TGTGCCAGCAGCTTAGGCCCAGAAGATACGCAGTATTTT
TRBV4-2,-,-,TRBJ2-5,CASSQDEGETQYF,TGTGCCAGCAGCCAAGATGAAGGGGAGACCCAGTACTTC
TRBV7-2,-,TRBD2,TRBJ2-7,CASSLTSGSSYEQYF,TGTGCCAGCAGTCTGACTAGCGGGTCGTCCTACGAGCAGTACTTC
TRBV14,many,-,TRBJ2-7,CASSLQLPPTGEQYF,TGTGCCAGCAGCCTCCAACTACCTCCTACGGGTGAGCAGTACTTC
TRBV30,-,-,TRBJ2-7,CAWSSIRTYEQYF,TGTGCCTGGAGTTCTATCCGGACCTACGAGCAGTACTTC
TRBV18,-,-,TRBJ1-4,CASSPQALLNEKLFF,TGTGCCAGCTCACCCCAAGCCCTCTTAAATGAAAAACTGTTTTTT
TRBV7-3,few,-,TRBJ2-1,CASSLSGRRNEQFF,TGTGCCAGCAGCTTAAGTGGGAGGAGGAATGAGCAGTTCTTC
TRBV7-2,-,TRBD1,TRBJ1-2,CASSWDRGDGYTF,TGTGCCAGCAGCTGGGACAGGGGGGATGGCTACACCTTC
TRBV2,-,-,TRBJ2-6,CASSEQGRAGANVLTF,TGTGCCAGCAGTGAACAGGGACGTGCTGGGGCCAACGTCCTGACTTTC
TRBV4-2,-,-,TRBJ2-7,CASSRYWRGGSYEQYF,TGTGCCAGCAGCCGTTATTGGCGGGGCGGCTCCTACGAGCAGTACTTC
TRBV9,-,-,TRBJ2-2,CASSVDSTGELFF,TGTGCCAGCAGCGTAGACTCGACCGGGGAGCTGTTTTTT
TRBV5-1,few,TRBD2,TRBJ2-1,CASRGTSGSNEQFF,TGCGCCAGCAGGGGGACTAGCGGGAGCAATGAGCAGTTCTTC
TRBV5-1,-,TRBD2,TRBJ2-5,CASSLASGSPETQYF,TGCGCCAGCAGCTTGGCGAGCGGGAGTCCCGAGACCCAGTACTTC
TRBV19,few,TRBD1,TRBJ2-4,CASNLQGRGNIQYF,TGTGCCAGTAACCTACAGGGGCGAGGAAACATTCAGTACTTC
TRBV5-1,-,TRBD2,TRBJ2-1,CASSFEPGLAGVSEQFF,TGCGCCAGCAGCTTTGAGCCGGGACTAGCGGGAGTTAGTGAGCAGTTCTTC
TRBV10-3,few,-,TRBJ1-5,CAAHRDTNQPQHF,TGTGCCGCGCACCGGGACACCAATCAGCCCCAGCATTTT
TRBV30,few,-,TRBJ1-3,CAWRPPRSGASSGNTIYF,TGTGCCTGGAGACCTCCTAGGAGCGGGGCGAGCTCTGGAAACACCATATATTTT
TRBV18,-,-,TRBJ2-1,CASSPTTPNEQFF,TGTGCCAGCTCACCGACTACGCCCAATGAGCAGTTCTTC
TRBV7-2,-,-,TRBJ1-2,CASSLRANYGYTF,TGTGCCAGCAGCTTAAGGGCTAACTATGGCTACACCTTC
TRBV29-1,-,TRBD2,TRBJ2-1,CSVPGGSGAYNEQFF,TGCAGCGTCCCCGGCGGGAGTGGAGCATACAATGAGCAGTTCTTC
TRBV11-2,-,TRBD2,TRBJ2-1,CASSPGTTNEQFF,TGTGCCAGCAGCCCCGGGACTACTAATGAGCAGTTCTTC
TRBV7-2,-,TRBD1,TRBJ2-1,CASSLVQGAYNEQFF,TGTGCCAGCAGCTTAGTCCAGGGGGCCTACAATGAGCAGTTCTTC
TRBV5-6,-,-,TRBJ1-2,CASSNRANYGYTF,TGTGCCAGCAGCAACCGGGCCAACTATGGCTACACCTTC